The clone carrying this T cell receptor (beta chain) was picked up many times. Its specificity is not known. The V gene's germline CDR1 is DFQATT and CDR2 SNEGSKA (reference sequence). V shed 4 bases, J shed 0 bases, and the junction held 5 bases outside the gene matches. This CDR3 has 15 residues. This sample was included in a study of T-cell reconstitution after alpha-beta-depleted transplantation in children. As it was prepared, the TCRbeta library received unique molecular identifiers. TCRdb reprocessed the PCR reads with MiXCR, giving one entry per CDR3 protein. This repertoire shows 490,000 or so distinct CDR3 sequences, 8% to 11% found once; its top ten account for around 2%. Study results and caveats: Newly produced T cells mostly provided counts and TCRbeta diversity after one year, as hyperexpanded clones declined. Surviving recipient T cells and thymic progenitors produced the high day-60 TCRbeta diversity seen in some patients. Expanded graft clones, several hundred of them, were reportedly the source of alpha-beta T cells about two months after transplant.

This TCR derives from a child aged 2-15 years with inherited bone marrow failure, due to receive a stem cell transplant. The sequences come from PBMCs, collected before TCRalphabeta/CD19-depleted stem cell transplant. The rearrangement joins TRBV20-1 to TRBJ2-3; 9 nucleotides line up with TRBD2. In nucleotides, the CDR3 is TGCAGTGCTAAAGAAAGCGGGAGGAGCACAGATACGCAGTATTTT. Its translation: CSAKESGRSTDTQYF.